This is a list of T cell receptor beta chains from one sample in a study of regulatory T cells in long-lasting Graves disease. MiXCR, applied by TCRdb to the multiplex PCR reads, yields one record per CDR3 protein. In the table there are hundreds of thousands of distinct CDR3 sequences, roughly 15% of which are singletons. These data were also reused for a study on T cells in Graves' hyperthyroidism and ophthalmopathy.

Specimen: peripheral blood mononuclear cells (PBMCs), collected at new diagnosis, from a patient treated with antithyroid drugs. Source of these receptors: a woman between 25 and 40 years old with Graves disease. Each CDR3 is given with its conserved first and last residue. The order of the fields is clone size, V gene, J gene, D gene, CDR3 DNA, CDR3 protein. The D gene is left open where the match is weak. Rows may omit the clone size; those that give it use once, few, many or a size class.

abundance: many; v_gene: TRBV2; j_gene: TRBJ2-6; d_gene: -; CDR3nt: TGTGCTCTACAGGCAAGCTCTGGGGCCAACGTCCTGACTTTC; CDR3aa: CALQASSGANVLTF
abundance: -; v_gene: TRBV27; j_gene: TRBJ1-6; d_gene: TRBD1; CDR3nt: TGTGCCAGCAGTTTAGGGGGACAGTTTTATTCACCCCTCCACTTT; CDR3aa: CASSLGGQFYSPLHF
abundance: -; v_gene: TRBV4-1; j_gene: TRBJ2-7; d_gene: -; CDR3nt: TGCGCCAGCAGCCAAGAGTCGAGCGGGCGCCAGTATTCCTACGAGCAGTACTTC; CDR3aa: CASSQESSGRQYSYEQYF
abundance: many; v_gene: TRBV12-3/TRBV12-4; j_gene: TRBJ2-1; d_gene: -; CDR3nt: TGTGCCAGCAGTGAAGGGACAAAGTATCATTACAATGAGCAGTTCTTC; CDR3aa: CASSEGTKYHYNEQFF
abundance: few; v_gene: TRBV2; j_gene: TRBJ2-2; d_gene: TRBD2; CDR3nt: TGTGCCAGCATGAGACTAGCGGGAGGCCGAAACACCGGGGAGCTGTTTTTT; CDR3aa: CASMRLAGGRNTGELFF
abundance: many; v_gene: TRBV28; j_gene: TRBJ1-4; d_gene: -; CDR3nt: TGTGCCAGCGGTCTCGGCGTGGGGATTGGAAAACTGTTTTTT; CDR3aa: CASGLGVGIGKLFF
abundance: once; v_gene: TRBV19; j_gene: TRBJ1-1; d_gene: TRBD1; CDR3nt: TGTGCCAGTAGTATATCTACAGGGGTTGAAACTGAAGCTTTCTTT; CDR3aa: CASSISTGVETEAFF
abundance: -; v_gene: TRBV18; j_gene: TRBJ2-7; d_gene: -; CDR3nt: TGTGCCAGCTCACCTCCCGGGACCTACTACGAGCAGTACTTC; CDR3aa: CASSPPGTYYEQYF
abundance: -; v_gene: TRBV28; j_gene: TRBJ1-1; d_gene: -; CDR3nt: TGTGCCAGCGGATCCCATGGGGTAAACACTGAAGCTTTCTTT; CDR3aa: CASGSHGVNTEAFF
abundance: -; v_gene: TRBV18; j_gene: TRBJ2-1; d_gene: -; CDR3nt: TGTGCCAGCTCACCTGGGTCGGCGAGAGAGCAGTTCTTC; CDR3aa: CASSPGSAREQFF
abundance: few; v_gene: TRBV19; j_gene: TRBJ1-5; d_gene: TRBD1; CDR3nt: TGTGCCAGTAAGCCCCCGGGACAGGATTATCAGCCCCAGCATTTT; CDR3aa: CASKPPGQDYQPQHF
abundance: many; v_gene: TRBV7-3; j_gene: TRBJ1-5; d_gene: -; CDR3nt: TGTGCCAGCAGCCCACAAGATCCTTCTGATCAGCCCCAGCATTTT; CDR3aa: CASSPQDPSDQPQHF
abundance: many; v_gene: TRBV7-2; j_gene: TRBJ1-5; d_gene: -; CDR3nt: TGTGCCAGCAGCCTAGGAGGGTACAATCAGCCCCAGCATTTT; CDR3aa: CASSLGGYNQPQHF
abundance: many; v_gene: TRBV2; j_gene: TRBJ2-7; d_gene: -; CDR3nt: TGTGCCAGCACCGATTACGAGCAGGGGACCAGGGCCTACGAGCAGTACTTC; CDR3aa: CASTDYEQGTRAYEQYF
abundance: few; v_gene: TRBV19; j_gene: TRBJ2-1; d_gene: TRBD2; CDR3nt: TGTGCCACGTCCCTAGCGGGGAACTCCTACAATGAGCAGTTCTTC; CDR3aa: CATSLAGNSYNEQFF
abundance: -; v_gene: TRBV4-1; j_gene: TRBJ2-5; d_gene: -; CDR3nt: TGTGCCAGCAGCCAAGATCTCTACCAAGAGACCCAGTACTTC; CDR3aa: CASSQDLYQETQYF
abundance: few; v_gene: TRBV28; j_gene: TRBJ1-2; d_gene: -; CDR3nt: TGTGCCATAAGAGTCTCGGGACAACTCTATGGCTACACCTTC; CDR3aa: CAIRVSGQLYGYTF
abundance: many; v_gene: TRBV30; j_gene: TRBJ1-1; d_gene: -; CDR3nt: TGTGCCTGGAGTACAACAGGGCAAACTGAAGCTTTCTTT; CDR3aa: CAWSTTGQTEAFF
abundance: many; v_gene: TRBV28; j_gene: TRBJ2-5; d_gene: TRBD1; CDR3nt: TGTGCCAGCAGTTTGTCCGGGACAGGGTCTAGGGAGACCCAGTACTTC; CDR3aa: CASSLSGTGSRETQYF
abundance: many; v_gene: TRBV7-9; j_gene: TRBJ1-2; d_gene: -; CDR3nt: TGTGCCAGCAGCTTCAGGCCTCAAGATTATGGCTACACCTTC; CDR3aa: CASSFRPQDYGYTF